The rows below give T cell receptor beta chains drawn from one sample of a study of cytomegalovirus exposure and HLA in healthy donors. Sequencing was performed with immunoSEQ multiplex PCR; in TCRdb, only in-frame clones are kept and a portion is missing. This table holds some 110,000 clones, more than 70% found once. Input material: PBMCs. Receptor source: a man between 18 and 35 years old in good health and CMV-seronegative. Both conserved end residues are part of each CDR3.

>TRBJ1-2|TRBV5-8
CASSFTGYNYVGYTF
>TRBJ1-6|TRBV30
CAWSQLLGTGKYNSPLHF
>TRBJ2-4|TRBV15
CATSFRPRGNIQYF
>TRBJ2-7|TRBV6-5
CASSPYTGGIYEQYF
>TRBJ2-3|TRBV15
CATSRGTSGVTDTQYF
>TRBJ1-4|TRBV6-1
CASSERQGANEKLFF
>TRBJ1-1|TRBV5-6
CASSQLGRNRGLEAFF
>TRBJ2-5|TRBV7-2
CASSLNTGYQETQYF
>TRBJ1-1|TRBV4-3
CASSRNRGIMNTEAFF
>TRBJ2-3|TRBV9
CASSVPSGSTDTQYF
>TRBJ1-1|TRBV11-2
CASSRSRGEVNTEAFF
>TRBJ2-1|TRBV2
CASSEGSGGANEQFF
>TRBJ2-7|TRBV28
CASNPPGRYYEQYF
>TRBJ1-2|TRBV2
CASSPGDSSGGYTF
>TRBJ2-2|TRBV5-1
CASKQQGATTGELFF
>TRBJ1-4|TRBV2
CASSRSPGQANEKLFF
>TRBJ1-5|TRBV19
CASSYREELYNNQPQHF
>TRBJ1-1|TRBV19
CASSLDRLNTEAFF
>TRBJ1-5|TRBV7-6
CASSLSVTQSNQPQHF
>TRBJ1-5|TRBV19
CASKWTASLNQPQHF
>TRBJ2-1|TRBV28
CASVLAGGWNEQFF
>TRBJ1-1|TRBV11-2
CASSLISGNTEAFF
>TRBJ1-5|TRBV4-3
CASSQAWGVGNQPQHF
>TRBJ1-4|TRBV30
CAWSVGGQGEEKLFF
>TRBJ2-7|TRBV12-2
CASRANRSPCYEQYF
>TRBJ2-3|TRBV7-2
CASSLAGRDTQYF
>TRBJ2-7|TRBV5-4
CASSSGTGVSYEQYF
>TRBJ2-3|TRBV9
CASSGGPLAGLTDTQYF
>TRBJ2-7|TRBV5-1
CASSSTSGTYEQYF
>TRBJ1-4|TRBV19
CASGQRALPGEKLFF
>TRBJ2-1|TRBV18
CASSPPVGSNEQFF
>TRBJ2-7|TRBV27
CASSLYFTGANYEQYF
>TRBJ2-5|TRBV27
CASSLLTEDHQETQYF
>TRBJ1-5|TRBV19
CASSMFAGDSQPQHF
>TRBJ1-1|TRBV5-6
CASSRTGGPAFF
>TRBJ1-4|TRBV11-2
CASSPNLGGAHEKLFF
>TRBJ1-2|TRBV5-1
CASSPGGGRSNYGYTF
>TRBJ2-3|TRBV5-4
CASSRDTDTQYF
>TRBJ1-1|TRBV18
CASSLDIEAFF
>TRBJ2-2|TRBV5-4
CASSLRTGITGELFF
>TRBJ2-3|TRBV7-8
CASSLGFGSIGITDTQYF
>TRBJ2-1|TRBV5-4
CASSPSGSSYNEQFF
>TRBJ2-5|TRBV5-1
CASSSSLAGETQYF
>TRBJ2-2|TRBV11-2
CASSSDRGLKNTGELFF
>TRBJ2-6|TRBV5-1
CASNSGGTGANVLTF
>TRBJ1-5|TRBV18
CASSPRGRTDSNQPQHF
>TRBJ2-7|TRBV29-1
CSVDPGLGYEQYF
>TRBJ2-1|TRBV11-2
CASSATGLANNEQFF